These 7 T cell receptor beta chains came from one sample sequenced in a study of blood T cell repertoires in COVID-19. Using immunoSEQ multiplex PCR, the repertoire was profiled, and TCRdb retains in-frame clones only, with some absent. The data show roughly 140,000 clones, less than 90% seen once. Sequences were obtained from peripheral blood. Every receptor here comes from a woman in her 70s with acute or convalescent COVID-19.

This clone was found a few times. The chain links TRBV11-1 to TRBJ1-6; the D gene is possibly TRBD1 (6 bases). Trimming pared 0 bases from V and 10 bases from J, leaving 10 bases between. CDR1 and CDR2 (germline): SGHAT, FQDESV (reference sequence). The CDR3 loop spans 14 amino acids. This CDR3 reads CASSLASRGSPLHF. CDR3 in DNA: TGTGCCAGCAGCTTAGCGAGCAGGGGATCACCCCTCCACTTT.

The chain couples TRBV3-1 (or the pseudogene TRBV3-2) to TRBJ2-3; 12 nucleotides line up with TRBD1. This CDR3 has 16 amino acids. Germline CDR1 is LGHDT and CDR2 is YNNKEL (reference sequence). J gave up 7 bases and V 5 bases, and 10 bases lay outside the gene matches. This CDR3 reads CASSIGTGGRMNTQYF. As DNA, the CDR3 is TGTGCCAGCAGCATAGGGACAGGGGGCAGGATGAATACGCAGTATTTT.

V and J are TRBV11-2 and TRBJ2-7; TRBD1 is a possible D gene (6 bases). Trimming removed 1 base at V and 6 bases at J, with 16 bases between. The CDR3 extends over 15 amino acids. Germline loops: CDR1 SGHAT, CDR2 FQNNGV. The CDR3 region is CASSLGFGQSPEQYV. The CDR3 DNA reads as TGTGCCAGCAGCTTAGGTTTCGGACAGTCGCCCGAGCAGTACGTC.

This clone occurred a few times. The chain employs TRBV4-1 and TRBJ1-4; 9 nucleotides line up with TRBD1. Per the germline V gene, CDR1 is MGHRA and CDR2 is YSYEKL. The CDR3 totals 16 residues. V lost 4 bases, J lost 2 bases, and 5 bases stayed unmatched. CDR3 in DNA: TGCGCCAGCAGCCTCGGACAGGGGCCGACTAATGAAAAACTGTTTTTT. This translates into CASSLGQGPTNEKLFF.

The CDR3 DNA follows: TGTGCCAGCAGCCCGGAGGGTCTAGCGGGCAGGCCCAAAAACATTCAGTACTTC. Translation: CASSPEGLAGRPKNIQYF. The J gene is TRBJ2-4, the V gene TRBV7-8; 8 nucleotides align to TRBD2. After removal of 5 bases from V and 2 bases from J, the junction contained 14 bases not matched to a gene. This CDR3 contains 18 residues. From germline, CDR1 is SGHVS and CDR2 FQNEAQ. The variable domain in full, completed from reference TRBV7-8 and TRBJ2-4, reads GAGVSQSPRYKVAKRGQDVALRCDPISGHVSLFWYQQALGQGPEFLTYFQNEAQLDKSGLPSDRFFAERPEGSVSTLKIQRTQQEDSAVYLCASSPEGLAGRPKNIQYFGAGTRLSVL.

This clone was detected only a few times. This chain joins TRBV7-9 and TRBJ2-3; D gene ambiguous. V lost 3 bases, J lost 4 bases, and 14 bases lay in between. The germline gives CDR1 SEHNR, CDR2 FQNEAQ (reference sequence). The CDR3 loop spans 15 amino acids. CDR3 bases: TGTGCCAGCAGCTTCGCCAGCCCAGGCGCAGATACGCAGTATTTT. It specifies CASSFASPGADTQYF. The variable domain in full, with the rest retrieved from reference TRBV7-9 and TRBJ2-3, is DTGVSQNPRHKITKRGQNVTFRCDPISEHNRLYWYRQTLGQGPEFLTYFQNEAQLEKSRLLSDRFSAERPKGSFSTLEIQRTEQGDSAMYLCASSFASPGADTQYFGPGTRLTVL.

To note about this clone: Distinct nucleotide sequences in the sample also encode this CDR3. The chain recombines TRBV29-1 with TRBJ1-1; 8 positions agree with TRBD1. V gave up 3 bases and J gave up 7 bases; unmatched junction bases: 1. Germline V gene sequence: CDR1 SQVTM, CDR2 ANQGSEA. There are 11 residues in the CDR3. This chain's CDR3 is CSVDRGLEAFF. CDR3 bases: TGCAGCGTTGACAGGGGGCTTGAAGCTTTCTTT. Variable domain in full (rest from reference TRBV29-1 and TRBJ1-1): SAVISQKPSRDICQRGTSLTIQCQVDSQVTMMFWYRQQPGQSLTLIATANQGSEATYESGFVIDKFPISRPNLTFSTLTVSNMSPEDSSIYLCSVDRGLEAFFGQGTRLTVV.